The present entry profiles one T cell receptor beta chain with its context. Its antigen is still unknown. This sample was taken from a study of cytomegalovirus exposure and HLA in healthy donors. CDR3 size: 16 residues. The junction had 9 bases not matched to a gene; V was cut back by 3 bases and J by 2 bases. CDR1 and CDR2 from the germline V gene are MGHDK and SYGVNS. The primer mix had 60 Vbeta and 13 Jbeta primers. TCRdb's table, derived via immunoSEQ multiplex PCR, lists solely in-frame clones and lacks some. Among 90,000 or so clones listed, 70% to 75% were seen once. Overall study results and limits: In a later analysis, donors in an Asian-associated ancestry cluster reportedly had fewer N-insertions in productive TCRs than the cohort mean. Upon later analysis, TCR association rates were observed to vary by HLA locus, being highest for DRB1 and lowest for HLA-C. A later analysis linked a missense DCLRE1C variant to TCR beta V- and J-gene trimming. Altogether, 150 to 200 TCR beta chains were recorded as cytomegalovirus-associated.

The specimen was PBMCs. The chain recombines TRBV25-1 with TRBJ1-2; 7 bases agree with TRBD1. This clonotype originated in a woman aged 18-35 years in good health and CMV-seropositive. CDR3 in DNA: TGTGCCAGCAGTGACTCGAAGGGGGACAGCAACTATGGCTACACCTTC. Its translation is CASSDSKGDSNYGYTF.